This is a list of T cell receptor beta chains from one sample in a study of T cell changes during pregnancy in multiple sclerosis. Sequenced by immunoSEQ multiplex PCR; TCRdb stores in-frame clones only, minus some. The sample carries about 110,000 clones, under 95% recorded once. The sample in question was peripheral blood, obtained before pregnancy. These receptors all stem from a female donor with multiple sclerosis, enrolled in a pregnancy study. The CDR3 runs from the conserved cysteine through the conserved F or W. A D gene is named only where the DNA matches it firmly. The listing skips clone size in some rows; elsewhere it reads once, few, many or a size class.

d_gene,j_gene,abundance,v_gene,CDR3aa,CDR3nt
-,TRBJ2-7,-,TRBV21-1,CASSNMNRSDLYEQYF,TGTGCCAGCAGCAACATGAACAGGTCTGATTTGTACGAGCAGTACTTC
-,TRBJ2-7,-,TRBV11-3,CASSLVGATYEQYF,TGTGCCAGCAGCTTAGTTGGAGCTACCTACGAGCAGTACTTC
-,TRBJ2-7,-,TRBV6-6,CASTHSGDLLEQYF,TGTGCCAGCACCCATAGTGGAGACCTCCTCGAGCAGTACTTC
-,TRBJ1-6,-,TRBV12-2,CASRLARVRQGSYNSPLHF,TGTGCAAGTCGCTTAGCGCGTGTGAGACAGGGCTCCTATAATTCACCCCTCCACTTT
-,TRBJ2-5,-,TRBV5-6,CASSFKETQYF,TGTGCCAGCAGCTTCAAAGAGACCCAGTACTTC
-,TRBJ2-7,-,TRBV5-5,CASSFGVDYEQYF,TGTGCCAGCAGCTTCGGGGTCGACTACGAGCAGTACTTC
-,TRBJ1-3,-,TRBV2,CASSPRLNTIYF,TGTGCCAGCAGTCCCCGACTCAACACCATATATTTT
TRBD2,TRBJ2-1,-,TRBV19,CASSARGGLVGDEQFF,TGTGCCAGTAGTGCGCGAGGGGGACTAGTGGGGGATGAGCAGTTCTTC
-,TRBJ2-1,-,TRBV6-1,CASIRGSLEQFF,TGTGCCAGCATCCGGGGGTCCCTTGAGCAGTTCTTC
TRBD1,TRBJ1-6,-,TRBV10-3,CAISEGGDNSPLHF,TGTGCCATCAGTGAAGGGGGCGATAATTCACCCCTCCACTTT
TRBD1,TRBJ2-7,-,TRBV29-1,CSVEGQGGHEQYF,TGCAGCGTTGAGGGACAGGGCGGGCACGAGCAGTACTTC
TRBD1,TRBJ2-1,-,TRBV19,CASSIGSPGGTEQFF,TGTGCCAGTAGTATAGGGTCCCCAGGGGGTACTGAGCAGTTCTTC
-,TRBJ1-6,-,TRBV11-3,CASSLPGFPLHF,TGTGCCAGCAGCTTACCAGGGTTCCCCCTCCACTTT
TRBD2,TRBJ2-1,-,TRBV5-5,CASSSGLAGGSAYNEQFF,TGTGCCAGCAGCTCGGGACTAGCGGGAGGTTCCGCCTACAATGAGCAGTTCTTC
TRBD1,TRBJ1-5,-,TRBV30,CAWSAGTGGFNQPQHF,TGTGCCTGGAGTGCCGGGACAGGGGGTTTCAATCAGCCCCAGCATTTT
TRBD1,TRBJ2-1,-,TRBV27,CASSSPGTGDYNEQFF,TGTGCCAGTAGTTCTCCCGGGACAGGGGATTACAATGAGCAGTTCTTC
TRBD1,TRBJ2-3,-,TRBV28,CASTRDSLTDTQYF,TGTGCCAGCACCCGGGACAGCCTCACAGATACGCAGTATTTT
-,TRBJ1-6,-,TRBV7-8,CASSLAGGGPLHF,TGTGCCAGCAGCTTAGCAGGCGGTGGTCCCCTCCACTTT
-,TRBJ1-2,few,TRBV7-9,CASSLGGLYGYTF,TGTGCCAGCAGCTTAGGTGGGCTTTATGGCTACACCTTC
-,TRBJ2-7,once,TRBV20-1,CSVGDRHEQYF,TGCAGTGTAGGGGATCGCCACGAGCAGTACTTC
-,TRBJ1-1,-,TRBV6-6,CASSYRGSGPTEAFF,TGTGCCAGCAGTTACAGAGGATCCGGTCCCACTGAAGCTTTCTTT
TRBD1,TRBJ2-7,few,TRBV5-1,CASSLSGTGRGEQYF,TGCGCCAGCAGCCTATCCGGGACAGGCCGGGGCGAGCAGTACTTC
-,TRBJ2-2,-,TRBV27,CASSLEFTGELFF,TGTGCCAGCAGTCTCGAGTTCACCGGGGAGCTGTTTTTT
-,TRBJ2-1,-,TRBV9,CASSPRQPSSYNEQFF,TGTGCCAGCAGCCCCCGACAGCCCAGCTCCTACAATGAGCAGTTCTTC
TRBD1,TRBJ1-5,-,TRBV5-1,CASSSGTGGQPQHF,TGCGCCAGCAGCTCCGGGACAGGGGGACAGCCCCAGCATTTT
TRBD1,TRBJ2-7,once,TRBV6-5,CASSSGQGLYEQYF,TGTGCCAGCAGCTCCGGACAGGGTCTTTACGAGCAGTACTTC
TRBD2,TRBJ2-5,-,TRBV9,CASSPSGGGGETQYF,TGTGCCAGCAGCCCGTCGGGGGGAGGTGGAGAGACCCAGTACTTC
TRBD1,TRBJ2-3,-,TRBV11-2,CASSRTGTEVTDTQYF,TGTGCCAGCAGCCGAACCGGGACAGAAGTCACAGATACGCAGTATTTT
-,TRBJ2-5,-,TRBV27,CASSFAPTGETQYF,TGTGCCAGCAGTTTCGCCCCCACGGGAGAGACCCAGTACTTC
TRBD2,TRBJ2-1,-,TRBV6-5,CASSTTSGGYNEQFF,TGTGCCAGCAGTACGACTAGCGGGGGATACAATGAGCAGTTCTTC
TRBD2,TRBJ2-5,-,TRBV9,CASSDPRERRETQYF,TGTGCCAGCAGCGACCCGCGGGAGAGAAGGGAGACCCAGTACTTC
TRBD1,TRBJ2-7,-,TRBV7-9,CASSFPTTGKFVGEQYF,TGTGCCAGCAGCTTCCCCACGACAGGGAAATTTGTAGGCGAGCAGTACTTC
TRBD1,TRBJ1-2,-,TRBV19,CASSLTGGARYGYTF,TGTGCCAGTAGTCTGACAGGGGGCGCAAGGTACGGCTACACCTTC
-,TRBJ2-5,-,TRBV19,CASSIGPGQETQYF,TGTGCCAGTAGTATTGGTCCAGGCCAAGAGACCCAGTACTTC
-,TRBJ1-6,-,TRBV9,CASSPRREPNSPLHF,TGTGCCAGCAGCCCCCGTCGGGAGCCTAATTCACCCCTCCACTTT
-,TRBJ2-7,few,TRBV18,CASTEDLTGSYEQYF,TGTGCCAGCACGGAAGACCTGACAGGCTCCTACGAGCAGTACTTC
-,TRBJ1-2,-,TRBV6-5,CASSYSGTLLNYGYTF,TGTGCCAGCAGTTACTCGGGGACACTTCTTAACTATGGCTACACCTTC
-,TRBJ2-3,-,TRBV18,CASSPSADTQYF,TGTGCCAGCTCTCCGAGTGCAGATACGCAGTATTTT
TRBD1,TRBJ1-1,-,TRBV10-3,CAIIPDRGHTEAFF,TGTGCCATCATTCCGGACAGGGGCCACACTGAAGCTTTCTTT
TRBD2,TRBJ2-7,-,TRBV7-8,CASSSRTSGGAGEQYF,TGTGCCAGCAGCTCTCGGACTAGCGGGGGGGCCGGCGAGCAGTACTTC
TRBD1,TRBJ2-1,-,TRBV14,CASTPGGAYNEQFF,TGTGCCAGCACTCCAGGGGGAGCGTACAATGAGCAGTTCTTC
-,TRBJ2-1,-,TRBV6-1,CASSAGVGGYNEQFF,TGTGCCAGCAGTGCCGGGGTAGGGGGCTACAATGAGCAGTTCTTC
TRBD1,TRBJ2-7,-,TRBV29-1,CSVEDKGAASYEQYF,TGCAGCGTTGAAGATAAGGGGGCGGCTTCCTACGAGCAGTACTTC
TRBD1,TRBJ1-1,once,TRBV7-2,CASSSRTGAANTEAFF,TGTGCCAGCAGCTCGCGGACAGGGGCTGCGAACACTGAAGCTTTCTTC
TRBD1,TRBJ1-2,-,TRBV7-3,CASSSGTGVYTF,TGTGCCAGCAGTTCCGGGACAGGGGTCTACACCTTC
-,TRBJ2-7,-,TRBV6-5,CASSYSSGIPYEQYF,TGTGCCAGCAGTTACTCGTCAGGGATCCCTTACGAGCAGTACTTC
-,TRBJ1-1,-,TRBV7-9,CASSARSGTEAFF,TGTGCCAGCAGCGCCAGGAGCGGTACTGAAGCTTTCTTT
-,TRBJ2-2,-,TRBV7-2,CASSGTGKLNTGELFF,TGTGCCAGCAGCGGAACAGGGAAGTTGAACACCGGGGAGCTGTTTTTT
TRBD1,TRBJ2-5,-,TRBV7-3,CASSFSGGLETQYF,TGTGCCAGCAGCTTCTCAGGGGGTCTGGAGACCCAGTACTTC
-,TRBJ1-6,-,TRBV27,CASTSSYNSPLHF,TGTGCCAGCACTAGCTCCTATAATTCACCCCTCCACTTT